Listed here are 29 T cell receptor beta chains from one sample, sequenced in a study of T-cell reconstitution after alpha-beta-depleted transplantation in children. The authors prepared the TCRbeta library with unique molecular identifiers. TCRdb redid the calling of the PCR reads with MiXCR, one entry per CDR3 protein. Found here are around 45,000 distinct CDR3 sequences, 52% of them singletons; the top ten hold about two fifths. Specimen: peripheral blood, collected before TCRalphabeta/CD19-depleted stem cell transplant. All receptors derive from a boy in the first two years of life with SCID, due to receive a stem cell transplant.

The genes are TRBV5-1 and TRBJ2-5, with 7 bases that match TRBD1. The CDR3 is 17 amino acids. With 4 bases clipped from V and 5 bases from J, the junction kept 17 bases outside the gene matches. Germline CDR1 SGHRS, CDR2 YFSETQ. In DNA form, the CDR3 reads TGCGCCAGCAGCACCGACAGGGTTCGATCTCGTCGGGAGACCCAGTACTTC. Translation gives CASSTDRVRSRRETQYF. The full variable domain, its missing parts supplied by reference TRBV5-1 and TRBJ2-5, is KAGVTQTPRYLIKTRGQQVTLSCSPISGHRSVSWYQQTPGQGLQFLFEYFSETQRNKGNFPGRFSGRQFSNSRSEMNVSTLELGDSALYLCASSTDRVRSRRETQYFGPGTRLLVL.

The chain is built from TRBV29-1 and TRBJ1-1; D unclear. V was trimmed by 6 bases and J by 1 base, leaving 18 bases between them. The CDR3 runs to 15 residues. Germline V CDR1 and CDR2: SQVTM, ANQGSEA. CDR3 bases: TGCAGCGTCGCGGCGAGTTTTGGCGCGAACACTGAAGCTTTCTTT. It specifies CSVAASFGANTEAFF.

V and J are TRBV25-1 and TRBJ2-3, with 8 bases fitting TRBD1. The CDR3 sequence is 14 residues long. Losses at the gene ends were 6 bases for V and 4 bases for J; bases not matched to a gene: 6. Germline CDR1 reads MGHDK; CDR2 reads SYGVNS. For the CDR3, the DNA is TGTGCCAGCAGCGAGACAGGGGAGGCAGATACGCAGTATTTT. Translated: CASSETGEADTQYF.

The genes are TRBV4-2 and TRBJ1-1, with 11 bases matching TRBD1. Germline assignment: CDR1 LGHNA and CDR2 YNFKEQ. J lost 14 bases, V lost 5 bases, and 10 bases had no gene match. There are 13 residues in the CDR3. CDR3 residues: CASSSGTGGYGFF. CDR3 bases: TGTGCCAGCAGCTCCGGGACAGGGGGTTATGGCTTCTTT.

The gene calls are TRBV29-1 and TRBJ2-7; TRBD1 agrees at 7 bases. Unmatched junction bases numbered 6, after V lost 4 bases and J lost 3 bases. Looked up from germline, CDR1 is SQVTM and CDR2 is ANQGSEA. This CDR3 region has 13 residues. The CDR3 protein is CSVGQGDSYEQYF. The CDR3 nucleotides read TGCAGCGTTGGACAGGGCGACAGCTACGAGCAGTACTTC.

This clonotype was recorded at least ten times. The chain has TRBV5-1 and TRBJ2-1, with D unresolved. Germline V CDR1 and CDR2: SGHRS, YFSETQ. The CDR3 totals 14 residues. Trimming removed 7 bases at V and 0 bases at J, with 11 bases between. CDR3 residues: CASAPWVSYNEQFF. The CDR3 nucleotides read TGCGCCAGCGCCCCCTGGGTCTCCTACAATGAGCAGTTCTTC.

The V call is TRBV20-1, the J call TRBJ2-1; D may be TRBD1 (5 bases). The length of the CDR3 is 13 residues. The germline gives CDR1 DFQATT, CDR2 SNEGSKA (reference sequence). Between the trimmed V and J ends, which lost 5 bases and 3 bases, there was a span of 11 bases. In nucleotides, the CDR3 is TGCAGTGCTTGGGGCACTATCTACAATGAGCAGTTCTTC. Residues: CSAWGTIYNEQFF.

The chain combines TRBV23-1 with TRBJ1-1; no definite D call. TRBV23-1 is assigned to the ORF class and has an uncertain function. This CDR3 comprises 15 residues. The V and J ends lost 0 bases and 3 bases respectively, with 11 bases between them. In DNA form, the CDR3 reads TGCGCCAGCAGTCAATCAGCGCACCCGGACACTGAAGCTTTCTTT. Amino acids: CASSQSAHPDTEAFF.

V gene TRBV10-3 combines with J gene TRBJ2-1; D could derive from TRBD1 or TRBD2 (5 bases each). Per germline, CDR1 ENHRY and CDR2 SYGVKD. CDR3 size: 12 residues. Trimming stripped 4 bases from V and 16 bases from J, with 17 bases between. CDR3 protein: CAISGARDGRFF. CDR3 in DNA: TGTGCCATCAGTGGAGCGAGGGACGGGCGCTTCTTC.

This clonotype was seen just once. This chain connects TRBV7-7 to TRBJ2-5; D may be TRBD1 (6 bases). Germline CDR1 reads SSHAT; CDR2 reads FNYEAQ (reference sequence). CDR3 size: 13 residues. CDR3 residues: CAIRDTDSEDQYF. DNA for the CDR3: TGTGCTATCCGGGACACCGATTCCGAGGACCAGTACTTC.

The sample holds a few counts of this clonotype. The V and J genes are TRBV5-1 and TRBJ2-1; TRBD1 matches at 7 bases. V lost 4 bases, J lost 4 bases, and 17 bases stayed unmatched. This CDR3 is built from 18 residues. CDR1 SGHRS and CDR2 YFSETQ come from the germline V gene. The DNA for the CDR3 is TGCGCCAGCAGCCCGCGACCCTTACAGGGGCGGCAGTACAATGAGCAGTTCTTC. Its protein product is CASSPRPLQGRQYNEQFF.

This clonotype was seen a handful of times. The DNA of the CDR3 is TGTGCCAGCAGCTTAGTGGGGGGGGCATCGGGACCCCTCCACTTT. This sequence encodes CASSLVGGASGPLHF. The genes are TRBV7-2 and TRBJ1-6; tentatively, D is TRBD1 (6 bases). Germline V gives CDR1 SGHTA, CDR2 FQGNSA. The V gene lost 1 base and the J gene lost 12 bases, with 16 bases spanning the gap. The CDR3 is 15 amino acids.

This chain links TRBV20-1 with TRBJ1-5; the match to TRBD1 covers 10 bases. The CDR3 is 13 amino acids. The junction had 7 bases not matched to a gene; V was cut back by 6 bases and J by 8 bases. The germline V gene encodes CDR1 DFQATT and CDR2 SNEGSKA (reference sequence). The CDR3: CSAYGQGEEPQHF. CDR3 nucleotides: TGCAGTGCCTATGGACAGGGGGAAGAGCCCCAGCATTTT.

The rearrangement uses TRBV20-1 and TRBJ2-1; TRBD2 agrees at 7 bases. The CDR3 has 15 residues. Per the germline V gene, CDR1 is DFQATT and CDR2 is SNEGSKA (reference sequence). J gave up 3 bases and V 1 base, and 6 bases lay outside the gene matches. CDR3 residues: CSARVRLAFYNEQFF. In DNA form, the CDR3 reads TGCAGTGCTAGAGTAAGACTAGCCTTCTACAATGAGCAGTTCTTC.

The chain links TRBV11-2 to TRBJ2-7; unclear D gene. V dropped 8 bases and J dropped 2 bases, with 7 bases sitting between them. Looked up from germline, CDR1 is SGHAT and CDR2 is FQNNGV. This CDR3 region has 11 residues. The CDR3 DNA reads TGTGCCAGCGGCACTACCTACGAGCAGTACTTC. Translated, it gives CASGTTYEQYF.

This clonotype ranks as medium-sized. The CDR3 coding sequence is TGTGCCAGCAGGGAGGGGCAGGGGGAGACCCAGTACTTC. Translated, it gives CASREGQGETQYF. V usage is TRBV6-5 and J usage is TRBJ2-5, with D possibly being TRBD1 or TRBD2 (6 bases each). With 6 bases removed from V and 5 bases from J, the gap between germline ends came to 13 bases. This CDR3 has 13 residues. CDR1 and CDR2 (germline): MNHEY, SVGAGI.

CDR3 region: CATVDKNIQYF. In DNA form, the CDR3 reads TGTGCCACCGTGGACAAAAACATTCAGTACTTC. V usage is TRBV6-5 and J usage is TRBJ2-4; D gene uncertain. The germline V gene has CDR1 MNHEY and CDR2 SVGAGI. The CDR3 is 11 amino acids. V was cut by 10 bases and J by 3 bases, with 7 bases left in between.

V and J are TRBV4-1 and TRBJ1-5; weak D call: TRBD1 (5 bases). V lost 1 base and J 5 bases, leaving 12 bases between the germline ends. The CDR3 runs 15 residues. Germline loops: CDR1 MGHRA, CDR2 YSYEKL. DNA of the CDR3: TGCGCCAGCAGCCAAGTTCCCCTGGGGGATCAGCCCCAGCATTTT. Residues: CASSQVPLGDQPQHF.

This clonotype was detected a few times. V usage is TRBV6-5 and J usage is TRBJ2-1; weak D call: TRBD1 (6 bases). Per the germline V gene, CDR1 is MNHEY and CDR2 is SVGAGI. V was cut by 4 bases and J by 1 base, with 8 bases left in between. CDR3 size: 14 residues. The CDR3 protein is CASSSTGSYNEQFF. CDR3 sequence (DNA): TGTGCCAGCAGTTCGACAGGATCCTACAATGAGCAGTTCTTC.

J is TRBJ2-3 and V is TRBV7-9, with 9 bases lining up with TRBD1. The ends lost 5 bases at V and 6 bases at J; junction bases unmatched: 9. The CDR3 runs to 15 residues. CDR1 SEHNR and CDR2 FQNEAQ come from the germline V gene (reference sequence). CDR3 sequence reads: CASSLRDRVLDTQYF. In DNA form, the CDR3 reads TGTGCCAGCAGCCTGCGGGACAGGGTTTTGGATACGCAGTATTTT.

The chain employs TRBV12-3 or TRBV12-4 and TRBJ1-5; perhaps TRBD1 as D (6 bases). CDR3 size: 13 residues. V dropped 4 bases and J dropped 3 bases, with 7 bases sitting between them. Here the CDR3 reads CASSWTDNQPQHF. DNA for the CDR3: TGTGCCAGCAGTTGGACAGACAATCAGCCCCAGCATTTT.

This chain uses TRBV7-8 with TRBJ2-1; tentative D call: TRBD1 (6 bases). Germline CDR1 SGHVS, CDR2 FQNEAQ. Trimming cost V 3 bases and J 1 base, with 10 bases left between them. The CDR3 loop spans 15 amino acids. The CDR3 sequence: CASSFTRGSYNEQFF. The CDR3 DNA reads as TGTGCCAGCAGCTTTACTAGGGGGTCCTACAATGAGCAGTTCTTC.

This clonotype is a singleton in its sample. The chain recombines TRBV7-6 with TRBJ2-2; a weak D match, TRBD2 (6 bases). Germline V gives CDR1 SGHVS, CDR2 FNYEAQ. Trimming shortened V by 5 bases and J by 3 bases, and 16 bases separated the two germline ends. The CDR3 is 16 amino acids. The DNA of the CDR3 is TGTGCCAGCAGCCGTTTGGTGGGGAGGTACACCGGGGAGCTGTTTTTT. Translation: CASSRLVGRYTGELFF.

This rearrangement joins TRBV18 to TRBJ1-2, with D maybe TRBD1 (6 bases). The V and J ends lost 3 bases and 7 bases respectively, with 18 bases between them. The CDR3 runs to 15 residues. Germline V gene data show CDR1 as KGHSH and CDR2 as LQKENI. CDR3 DNA sequence: TGTGCCAGCTCACCCGGACCCCCAGGGGCGACTGGCTACACCTTC. Its protein product is CASSPGPPGATGYTF. The entire variable domain, with the rest obtained from reference TRBV18 and TRBJ1-2, is as follows: NAGVMQNPRHLVRRRGQEARLRCSPMKGHSHVYWYRQLPEEGLKFMVYLQKENIIDESGMPKERFSAEFPKEGPSILRIQQVVRGDSAAYFCASSPGPPGATGYTFGSGTRLTVV.

The rearrangement uses TRBV27 and TRBJ1-1; tentative D call: TRBD1 (6 bases). The germline V and J ends were trimmed by 6 bases and 8 bases, with 13 bases remaining between them. There are 12 residues in the CDR3. Germline CDR1 and CDR2: MNHEY and SMNVEV (reference sequence). Here the CDR3 DNA reads TGTGCCAGCAGCGGACAGTGCTGGGAAGCTTTCTTT. Amino acid sequence: CASSGQCWEAFF.

The V call is TRBV7-2, the J call TRBJ2-3; 8 nucleotides line up with TRBD1. CDR1 SGHTA and CDR2 FQGNSA come from the germline V gene. J gave up 9 bases and V 1 base, and 3 bases lay outside the gene matches. The CDR3 is 13 amino acids. In nucleotides, the CDR3 is TGTGCCAGCAGCTTAGGACAGGGGAACACGCAGTATTTT. Protein product: CASSLGQGNTQYF.

This clonotype was seen many times. The chain recombines TRBV6-5 with TRBJ1-2; 9 bases are shared with TRBD1. Germline loops: CDR1 MNHEY, CDR2 SVGAGI. The CDR3 spans 15 residues. The V and J ends lost 1 base and 9 bases, in that order; junction bases with no gene match: 9. The CDR3 sequence is CASSYYTGTGTSYTF. The CDR3 bases are TGTGCCAGCAGTTACTACACCGGGACAGGGACGAGCTACACCTTC.

In DNA, the CDR3 is TGCATTCCCTATGGGGGCGGTACGCAGTATTTT. It is translated as CIPYGGGTQYF. V is TRBV20-1 and J is TRBJ2-3; perhaps TRBD1 as D (6 bases). The CDR3 totals 11 residues. Germline CDR1 DFQATT, CDR2 SNEGSKA (reference sequence).

The J gene is TRBJ2-7, the V gene TRBV20-1; D not certain. Trimming shortened V by 5 bases and J by 3 bases, and 14 bases separated the two germline ends. The CDR3 runs to 13 residues. Germline lookup yields CDR1 DFQATT and CDR2 SNEGSKA (reference sequence). Here the CDR3 reads CSAFRRSSYEQYF. CDR3 nucleotides: TGCAGTGCTTTCAGACGGTCCAGCTACGAGCAGTACTTC.